This T cell receptor beta chain was recovered during a study of siplizumab effects on memory and regulatory T cells. Details on this clone: The target antigen is unknown.

V was pared by 0 bases and J by 5 bases, with 12 bases of the junction left unmatched. The germline V gene has CDR1 GTSNPN and CDR2 SVGIG (reference sequence). The CDR3 is made up of 17 amino acids. Points from the study as a whole: Some alloreactive sequences were traceable to unstimulated CD4+ memory cells, and siplizumab significantly reduced them.

The method was immunoSEQ multiplex PCR; TCRdb's version includes in-frame clones alone and lacks a portion of them. This table has approximately 97,000 clones, 92% appearing once. The receptor comes from a human donor in good health. The rearrangement links TRBV30 to TRBJ1-1; TRBD1 aligns across 10 bases. Source material: CD4+ T cells sorted from blood. CDR3 residues: CAWSVLVGGQGKTEAFF. DNA of the CDR3: TGTGCCTGGAGTGTACTTGTTGGGGGACAGGGGAAAACTGAAGCTTTCTTT.